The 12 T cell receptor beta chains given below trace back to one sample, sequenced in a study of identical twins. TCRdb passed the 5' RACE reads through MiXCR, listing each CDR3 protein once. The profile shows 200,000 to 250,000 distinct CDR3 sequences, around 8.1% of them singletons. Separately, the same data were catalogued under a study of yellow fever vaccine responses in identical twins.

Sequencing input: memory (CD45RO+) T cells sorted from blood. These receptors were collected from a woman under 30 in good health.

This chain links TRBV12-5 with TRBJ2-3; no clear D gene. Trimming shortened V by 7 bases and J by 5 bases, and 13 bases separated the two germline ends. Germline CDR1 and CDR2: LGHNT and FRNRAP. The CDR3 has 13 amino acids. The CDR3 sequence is CASVVGSRDTQYF. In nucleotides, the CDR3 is TGTGCTAGTGTTGTAGGTTCCAGAGATACGCAGTATTTT.

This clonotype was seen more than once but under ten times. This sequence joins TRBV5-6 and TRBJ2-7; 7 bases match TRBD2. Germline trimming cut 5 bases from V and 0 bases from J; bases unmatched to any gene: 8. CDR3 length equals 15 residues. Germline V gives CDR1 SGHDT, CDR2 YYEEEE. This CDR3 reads CASRTAGGYSYEQYF. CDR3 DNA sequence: TGTGCCAGCAGAACCGCCGGGGGGTACTCCTACGAGCAGTACTTC.

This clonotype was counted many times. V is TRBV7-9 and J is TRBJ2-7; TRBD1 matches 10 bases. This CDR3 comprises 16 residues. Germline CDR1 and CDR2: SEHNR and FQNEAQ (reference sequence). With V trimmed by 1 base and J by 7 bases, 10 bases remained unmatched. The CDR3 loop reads CASSLVPVTGGEEQYF. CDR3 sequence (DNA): TGTGCCAGCAGCTTAGTGCCCGTGACAGGGGGCGAGGAGCAGTACTTC.

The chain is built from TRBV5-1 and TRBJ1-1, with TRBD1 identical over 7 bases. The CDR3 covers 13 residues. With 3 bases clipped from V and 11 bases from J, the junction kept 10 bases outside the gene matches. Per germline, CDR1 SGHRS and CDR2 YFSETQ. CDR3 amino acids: CASSSGQVSEAFF. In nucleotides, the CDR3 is TGCGCCAGCAGCTCAGGACAGGTCTCAGAGGCTTTCTTT.

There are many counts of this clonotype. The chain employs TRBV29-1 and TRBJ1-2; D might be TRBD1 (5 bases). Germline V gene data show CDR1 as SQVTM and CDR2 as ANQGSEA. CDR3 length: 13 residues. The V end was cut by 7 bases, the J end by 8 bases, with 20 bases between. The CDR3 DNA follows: TGCAGCGCCCAACAGGAGGCGAAGGGAGGCTACACCTTC. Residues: CSAQQEAKGGYTF.

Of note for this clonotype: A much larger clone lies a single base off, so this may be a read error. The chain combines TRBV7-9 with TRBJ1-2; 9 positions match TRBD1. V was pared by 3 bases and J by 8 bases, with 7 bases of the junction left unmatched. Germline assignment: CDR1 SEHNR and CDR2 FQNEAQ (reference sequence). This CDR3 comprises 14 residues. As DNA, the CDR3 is TGTGCCAGCAGCTTGGTACAGGGGGCGCACGGCTACACCTTC. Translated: CASSLVQGAHGYTF.

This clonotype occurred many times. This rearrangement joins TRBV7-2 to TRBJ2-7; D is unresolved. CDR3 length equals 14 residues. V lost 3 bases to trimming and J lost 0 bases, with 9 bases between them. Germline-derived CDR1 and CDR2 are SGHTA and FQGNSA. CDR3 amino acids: CASSFSRASYEQYF. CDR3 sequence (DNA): TGTGCCAGCAGCTTTAGTCGCGCCTCCTACGAGCAGTACTTC.

CDR3 in amino acids: CASRRTSGGRDTQYF. The CDR3 DNA follows: TGTGCCAGCAGACGGACTAGCGGAGGGAGAGATACGCAGTATTTT. The chain combines TRBV6-1 with TRBJ2-3, with 10 nucleotides matching TRBD2. Germline trimming cut 6 bases from V and 5 bases from J; bases unmatched to any gene: 8. The CDR3 is 15 residues long. From germline, CDR1 is MNHNS and CDR2 SASEGT.

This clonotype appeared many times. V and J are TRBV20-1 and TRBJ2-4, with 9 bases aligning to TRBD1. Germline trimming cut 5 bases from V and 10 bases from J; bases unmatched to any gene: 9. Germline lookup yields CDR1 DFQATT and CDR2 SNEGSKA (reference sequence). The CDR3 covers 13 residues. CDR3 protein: CSAPPGQGLIQYF. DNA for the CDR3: TGCAGTGCTCCTCCGGGACAGGGTTTAATTCAGTACTTC.

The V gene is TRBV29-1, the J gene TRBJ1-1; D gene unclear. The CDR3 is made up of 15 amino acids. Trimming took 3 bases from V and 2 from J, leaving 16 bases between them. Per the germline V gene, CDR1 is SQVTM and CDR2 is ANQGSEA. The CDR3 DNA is TGCAGCGTTGAGGTTAGGGCCCCCAACAACACTGAAGCTTTCTTT. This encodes CSVEVRAPNNTEAFF.

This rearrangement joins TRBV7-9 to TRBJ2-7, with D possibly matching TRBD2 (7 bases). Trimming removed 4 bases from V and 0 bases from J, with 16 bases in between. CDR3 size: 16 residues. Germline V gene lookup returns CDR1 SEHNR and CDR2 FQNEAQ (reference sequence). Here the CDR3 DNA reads TGTGCCAGCAGCTGGGGGGGCGGGGGTGTCTCCTACGAGCAGTACTTC. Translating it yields CASSWGGGGVSYEQYF.

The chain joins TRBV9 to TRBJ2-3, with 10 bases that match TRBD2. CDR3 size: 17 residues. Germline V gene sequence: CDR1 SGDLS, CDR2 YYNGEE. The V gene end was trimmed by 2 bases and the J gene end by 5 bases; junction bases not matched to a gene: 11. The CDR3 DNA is TGTGCCAGCAGCGTGGCCCCTAGCGGGGGAAGTCAAGATACGCAGTATTTT. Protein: CASSVAPSGGSQDTQYF.